Presented here are 27 T cell receptor beta chains from one specimen sequenced in a study of blood T cell repertoires in COVID-19. TCRdb's copy holds only in-frame clones and misses some; the assay was immunoSEQ multiplex PCR. The repertoire holds a few hundred thousand clones, with approximately 89% as singletons. Source material: peripheral blood. The origin of the receptors is a woman aged 25 to 45 with COVID-19, enrolled during active disease.

This chain connects TRBV28 to TRBJ2-3; 12 nucleotides match TRBD1. Looked up from germline, CDR1 is MDHEN and CDR2 is SYDVKM. J was trimmed by 5 bases and V by 7 bases; bases with no gene match: 7. There are 15 residues in the CDR3. CDR3 loop: CASMGQGAPGDTQYF. CDR3 sequence (DNA): TGTGCCAGCATGGGACAGGGGGCGCCGGGAGATACGCAGTATTTT. The full variable domain, rest sourced from reference TRBV28 and TRBJ2-3, is DVKVTQSSRYLVKRTGEKVFLECVQDMDHENMFWYRQDPGLGLRLIYFSYDVKMKEKGDIPEGYSVSREKKERFSLILESASTNQTSMYLCASMGQGAPGDTQYFGPGTRLTVL.

V usage is TRBV19 and J usage is TRBJ1-5; 9 nucleotides align to TRBD1. Germline CDR1 and CDR2: LNHDA and SQIVND (reference sequence). The CDR3 sequence is 15 residues long. The ends lost 5 bases at V and 6 bases at J; junction bases unmatched: 8. The CDR3 DNA reads as TGTGCCAGTAGTCAGGACAGGGGCTGGGGTCAGCCCCAGCATTTT. Protein product: CASSQDRGWGQPQHF.

The CDR3 nucleotides read TGTGCCAGCACTAAGGGACTCCAATTATACGAGCAGTACTTC. Its translation: CASTKGLQLYEQYF. The J gene is TRBJ2-7, the V gene TRBV6-5; D is possibly TRBD2 (6 bases). Germline CDR1 MNHEY, CDR2 SVGAGI. This CDR3 has 14 residues. The germline V and J ends were trimmed by 7 bases and 4 bases, with 17 bases remaining between them.

The gene calls are TRBV12-3 or TRBV12-4 and TRBJ1-2; D gene uncertain. The V end lost 3 bases, the J end lost 1 base, and 3 bases lay between the germline ends. CDR3 length equals 12 residues. The CDR3 region is CASSFSNYGYTF. CDR3 nucleotide sequence: TGTGCCAGCAGTTTCAGTAACTATGGCTACACCTTC.

The chain links TRBV10-2 to TRBJ2-5; TRBD1 matches at 11 bases. The CDR3 has 15 amino acids. Looked up from germline, CDR1 is WSHSY and CDR2 is SAAADI. With V trimmed by 7 bases and J by 5 bases, 9 bases remained unmatched. The CDR3 here is CASTPDRGRTETQYF. Here the CDR3 DNA reads TGCGCCAGCACTCCGGACAGGGGGCGTACCGAGACCCAGTACTTC.

The CDR3, as DNA: TGTGCCAGCAGCCTGGGGAGCGGCTCCTATAATTCACCCCTCCACTTT. This translates into CASSLGSGSYNSPLHF. The chain recombines TRBV5-6 with TRBJ1-6; D not certain. The V gene lost 4 bases and the J gene lost 0 bases, with 11 bases spanning the gap. The germline gives CDR1 SGHDT, CDR2 YYEEEE. CDR3 size: 16 residues.

This rearrangement joins TRBV7-2 to TRBJ1-4, with 7 bases that match TRBD1. The CDR3 is 13 residues long. Losses at the gene ends were 5 bases for V and 5 bases for J; bases not matched to a gene: 2. Germline values: CDR1 SGHTA, CDR2 FQGNSA. This chain's CDR3 is CASSVTGNEKLFF. The CDR3 bases are TGTGCCAGCAGCGTGACAGGGAATGAAAAACTGTTTTTT. The full variable domain, rest sourced from reference TRBV7-2 and TRBJ1-4, is GAGVSQSPSNKVTEKGKDVELRCDPISGHTALYWYRQSLGQGLEFLIYFQGNSAPDKSGLPSDRFSAERTGGSVSTLTIQRTQQEDSAVYLCASSVTGNEKLFFGSGTQLSVL.

For the CDR3, the DNA is TGTGCCAGCAGCTTAGGGAACAGGGCCAATGAGCAGTTCTTC. Translated, it gives CASSLGNRANEQFF. The chain couples TRBV7-9 to TRBJ2-1; possible D gene TRBD1, 6 bases. CDR1 and CDR2 (germline): SEHNR, FQNEAQ (reference sequence). The CDR3 spans 14 residues. V dropped 1 base and J dropped 6 bases, with 10 bases sitting between them. Variable domain in full (rest from reference TRBV7-9 and TRBJ2-1): DTGVSQNPRHKITKRGQNVTFRCDPISEHNRLYWYRQTLGQGPEFLTYFQNEAQLEKSRLLSDRFSAERPKGSFSTLEIQRTEQGDSAMYLCASSLGNRANEQFFGPGTRLTVL.

V usage is TRBV4-3 and J usage is TRBJ1-4; possibly TRBD1 for D (6 bases). CDR1 and CDR2 (germline): LGHNA, YSLEER. V lost 0 bases and J lost 8, with 10 bases in between. This CDR3 comprises 14 residues. In nucleotides, the CDR3 is TGCGCCAGCAGCCAAGAGGTAGGGACAGAAAAACTGTTTTTT. This sequence encodes CASSQEVGTEKLFF.

The V call is TRBV30, the J call TRBJ2-1; D is possibly TRBD2 (5 bases). Germline CDR1 is GTSNPN and CDR2 is SVGIG (reference sequence). The CDR3 loop spans 13 amino acids. The V end lost 4 bases, the J end lost 0 bases, and 7 bases lay between the germline ends. In DNA, the CDR3 is TGTGCCTGGACTGGGAGCTCCTACAATGAGCAGTTCTTC. Residues: CAWTGSSYNEQFF.

Turning to this clone: The same CDR3 can be traced to other DNA sequences in this sample. The chain combines TRBV28 with TRBJ2-1; D may be TRBD1 (5 bases). The V gene lost 2 bases and the J gene lost 0 bases, with 8 bases spanning the gap. CDR1 MDHEN and CDR2 SYDVKM come from the germline V gene. CDR3 length: 15 residues. CDR3 residues: CASSLRGSSYNEQFF. CDR3 sequence (DNA): TGTGCCAGCAGTTTAAGGGGCAGCTCCTACAATGAGCAGTTCTTC.

The V call is TRBV6-5, the J call TRBJ2-7, with TRBD1 matching 9 bases. The CDR3 loop spans 14 amino acids. V shed 1 base and J 6 bases; nucleotides not matched to a gene: 4. CDR1 MNHEY and CDR2 SVGAGI come from the germline V gene. The CDR3 region has the DNA TGTGCCAGCAGTTACTACAGACAGGGGGGCGAGCAGTACTTC. Amino acid sequence: CASSYYRQGGEQYF.

The chain carries TRBV30 and TRBJ1-2, with 9 bases matching TRBD1. The length of the CDR3 is 14 residues. After removal of 3 bases from V and 1 base from J, the junction contained 3 bases not matched to a gene. Germline lookup yields CDR1 GTSNPN and CDR2 SVGIG (reference sequence). The CDR3 coding sequence is TGTGCCTGGAGCCCGGGACAGGGTAACTATGGCTACACCTTC. This gives the protein CAWSPGQGNYGYTF.

This rearrangement joins TRBV5-4 to TRBJ2-2; 8 nucleotides match TRBD2. Losses at the gene ends were 0 bases for V and 4 bases for J; bases not matched to a gene: 5. CDR1 and CDR2 (germline): SGHNT, YYREEE (reference sequence). The CDR3 is 16 amino acids. In DNA form, the CDR3 reads TGTGCCAGCAGCTTGGGAACTAGCGGCCTCACCGGGGAGCTGTTTTTT. This gives the protein CASSLGTSGLTGELFF.

This chain links TRBV5-1 with TRBJ2-2; tentative D call: TRBD1 (6 bases). Trimming pared 3 bases from V and 1 base from J, leaving 10 bases between. Germline CDR1 reads SGHRS; CDR2 reads YFSETQ. The CDR3 length is 15 residues. Here the CDR3 DNA reads TGCGCCAGCAGCTCCGTGACAGGGAACACCGGGGAGCTGTTTTTT. Its protein is CASSSVTGNTGELFF.

The rearrangement links TRBV18 to TRBJ2-6; 9 nucleotides agree with TRBD1. Losses at the gene ends were 3 bases for V and 4 bases for J; bases not matched to a gene: 4. Germline lookup yields CDR1 KGHSH and CDR2 LQKENI. This CDR3 is 16 amino acids long. Here the CDR3 reads CASSPGTGIGANVLTF. For the CDR3, the DNA is TGTGCCAGCTCACCCGGGACAGGGATAGGGGCCAACGTCCTGACTTTC.

The chain combines TRBV4-3 with TRBJ1-6; D unresolved. Trimming cost V 0 bases and J 10 bases, with 13 bases left between them. Germline V CDR1 and CDR2: LGHNA, YSLEER. The CDR3 spans 15 residues. The CDR3 is CASSQEGWTGSPLHF. The CDR3 DNA is TGCGCCAGCAGCCAAGAGGGGTGGACGGGATCACCCCTCCACTTT.

V is TRBV2 and J is TRBJ2-7, with D perhaps matching TRBD2 (6 bases). The CDR3 loop spans 15 amino acids. Germline-derived CDR1 and CDR2 are SNHLY and FYNNEI. V was shortened by 4 bases and J by 0 bases, with 13 bases between the two germline ends. The CDR3 sequence: CASSAYGGSSYEQYF. The CDR3 nucleotides read TGTGCCAGCAGTGCCTATGGAGGGAGCTCCTACGAGCAGTACTTC.

V usage is TRBV2 and J usage is TRBJ2-2; D ambiguous. Germline lookup yields CDR1 SNHLY and CDR2 FYNNEI. The CDR3 is 14 amino acids. V was cut by 10 bases and J by 1 base, with 13 bases left in between. DNA for the CDR3: TGTGCCACCTGCTCGAGCCGGAACACCGGGGAGCTGTTTTTT. Protein product: CATCSSRNTGELFF.

This chain connects TRBV19 to TRBJ2-5, with TRBD2 matching 8 bases. Trimming cost V 4 bases and J 4 bases; bases outside gene matches: 8. The V gene's germline CDR1 is LNHDA and CDR2 SQIVND (reference sequence). The CDR3 has 15 residues. In nucleotides, the CDR3 is TGTGCCAGTAGTAGAGGACTAGCAATCGCAGAGACCCAGTACTTC. Protein sequence: CASSRGLAIAETQYF.

The V and J genes are TRBV15 and TRBJ2-6; no reliable D call. Germline lookup yields CDR1 LNHNV and CDR2 YYDKDF (reference sequence). This CDR3 has 14 amino acids. Deletions cut 5 bases from V and 4 bases from J, with 9 bases between. The CDR3 bases are TGTGCCACCAGCCCAGGTCCCGGGGCCAACGTCCTGACTTTC. Translating gives CATSPGPGANVLTF.

In its sample, this clone was seen once. The rearrangement links TRBV9 to TRBJ2-3, with TRBD1 matching 7 bases. V was pared by 2 bases and J by 2 bases, with 8 bases of the junction left unmatched. The CDR3 has 16 residues. Germline V CDR1 and CDR2: SGDLS, YYNGEE. The CDR3 loop reads CASSVSGTAVTDTQYF. The CDR3 DNA sequence: TGTGCCAGCAGCGTCTCTGGGACAGCCGTCACAGATACGCAGTATTTT.

The CDR3 loop is CASSLNPAGVNEQFF. The CDR3 DNA reads TGCGCCAGCAGCTTGAACCCAGCGGGAGTCAATGAGCAGTTCTTC. This chain connects TRBV5-1 to TRBJ2-1; 8 positions match TRBD2. The CDR3 is made up of 15 amino acids. The junction had 6 bases not matched to a gene; V was cut back by 1 base and J by 6 bases. Germline V gives CDR1 SGHRS, CDR2 YFSETQ.

This clone appeared once. The V and J genes are TRBV7-2 and TRBJ2-3; possible D gene TRBD2, 6 bases. The CDR3 totals 13 residues. The germline V gene has CDR1 SGHTA and CDR2 FQGNSA. Trimming shortened V by 5 bases and J by 1 base, and 7 bases separated the two germline ends. CDR3 sequence reads: CASSRERTDTQYF. CDR3 coding DNA: TGTGCCAGCAGCCGGGAGCGCACAGATACGCAGTATTTT.

The J gene is TRBJ2-5, the V gene TRBV28, with TRBD1 matching 7 bases. The CDR3 contains 15 residues. Unmatched junction bases numbered 12, after V lost 6 bases and J lost 5 bases. CDR1 MDHEN and CDR2 SYDVKM come from the germline V gene. CDR3 residues: CASRHRLQGMETQYF. In DNA form, the CDR3 reads TGTGCCAGCAGACATCGGCTACAGGGGATGGAGACCCAGTACTTC.

The CDR3 here is CASSAVGGAGNEQFF. For the CDR3, the DNA is TGCGCCAGCAGCGCGGTCGGCGGGGCGGGCAATGAGCAGTTCTTC. The chain combines TRBV5-1 with TRBJ2-1; perhaps TRBD2 as D (6 bases). This CDR3 is 15 amino acids long. Trimming stripped 4 bases from V and 6 bases from J, with 17 bases between. Germline loops: CDR1 SGHRS, CDR2 YFSETQ.

The chain combines TRBV15 with TRBJ2-1; 9 bases are shared with TRBD2. V was clipped by 8 bases and J by 8 bases; unmatched bases: 7. Germline CDR1 LNHNV, CDR2 YYDKDF (reference sequence). CDR3 length: 13 residues. Here the CDR3 reads CATRNSGSDEQFF. As DNA, the CDR3 is TGTGCCACCCGGAATAGCGGGAGCGATGAGCAGTTCTTC.